Sequencing of this T cell receptor beta chain was carried out in a study of T cell responses to AZD1222 COVID-19 vaccine. Between the trimmed V and J ends, which lost 1 base and 1 base, there was a span of 14 bases. Germline V gives CDR1 MGHRA, CDR2 YSYEKL. The CDR3 runs 17 residues. Clones were sequenced by immunoSEQ multiplex PCR, and TCRdb holds only the in-frame ones, with some missing. The repertoire holds roughly 100,000 clones, about 88% seen once, with 4% to 6% in the top ten. Study-level results: The sample set comprised mostly white British donors with more females, and clonal diversity was possibly underestimated.

Points on this clone: Antigen unknown.

This clonotype was obtained from an adult in good health. This sequence joins TRBV4-1 and TRBJ1-5, with a weak D call TRBD1 (6 bases). This specimen was peripheral blood, taken on day 0 of AZD1222 vaccination. The CDR3 DNA follows: TGCGCCAGCAGCCAAGGGGGGTGGACAGCGAGCAATCAGCCCCAGCATTTT. Amino acids: CASSQGGWTASNQPQHF.